This T cell receptor beta chain was observed in a study of shared clonotypes between healthy human individuals. Across the study: In total, the donors were a couple of women and a few men aged 18 to 49.

Using about 220 ng DNA, approximately 30,000 T cell genomes, the sorted-subset replicate PCRs were run. Sequencing was performed with immunoSEQ multiplex PCR; in TCRdb, only in-frame clones are kept and a portion is missing. The table has about 2 million clones, less than 95% seen once. The naive CD8 population came from CD45RO-negative cells selected for CCR7, without terminally differentiated effector memory CD45RA+ cells. Material: naive CD8+ T cells sorted from blood. The clonotype was recovered from a man aged 18-30 years in good health.

CDR3 sequence: CASSRTRDREYNEQFF. CDR3 DNA sequence: TGCGCCAGCAGCCGGACCCGGGACAGGGAATACAATGAGCAGTTCTTC. The chain couples TRBV4-3 to TRBJ2-1, with 9 bases that match TRBD1. Germline values: CDR1 LGHNA, CDR2 YSLEER. With 4 bases clipped from V and 4 bases from J, the junction kept 8 bases outside the gene matches. This CDR3 spans 16 amino acids.